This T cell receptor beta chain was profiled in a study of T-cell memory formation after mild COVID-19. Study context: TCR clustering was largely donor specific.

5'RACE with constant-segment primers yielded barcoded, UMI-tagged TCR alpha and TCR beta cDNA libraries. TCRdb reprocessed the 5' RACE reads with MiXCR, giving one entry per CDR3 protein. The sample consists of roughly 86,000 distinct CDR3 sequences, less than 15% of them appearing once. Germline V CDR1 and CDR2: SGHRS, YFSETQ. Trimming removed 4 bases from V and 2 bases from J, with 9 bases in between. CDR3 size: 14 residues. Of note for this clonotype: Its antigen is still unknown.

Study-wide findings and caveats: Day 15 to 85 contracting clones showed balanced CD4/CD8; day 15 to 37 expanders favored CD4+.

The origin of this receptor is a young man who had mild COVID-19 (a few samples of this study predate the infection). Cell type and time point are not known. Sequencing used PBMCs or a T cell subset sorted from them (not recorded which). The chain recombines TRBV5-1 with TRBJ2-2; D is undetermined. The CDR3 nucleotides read TGCGCCAGCAGCGAAAACAGTAACACCGGGGAGCTGTTTTTT. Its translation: CASSENSNTGELFF.